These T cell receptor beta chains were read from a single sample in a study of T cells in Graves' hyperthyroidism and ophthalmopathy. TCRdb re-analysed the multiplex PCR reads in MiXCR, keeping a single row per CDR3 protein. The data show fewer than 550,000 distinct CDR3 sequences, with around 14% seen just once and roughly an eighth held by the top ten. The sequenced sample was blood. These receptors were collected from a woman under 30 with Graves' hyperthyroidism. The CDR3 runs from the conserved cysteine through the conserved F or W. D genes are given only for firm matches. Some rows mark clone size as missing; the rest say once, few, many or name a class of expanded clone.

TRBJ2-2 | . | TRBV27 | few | TGTGCCAGCAGTTTATTTGCCTTTGAAGCCGGGGAGCTGTTTTTT | CASSLFAFEAGELFF
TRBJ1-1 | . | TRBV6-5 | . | TGTGCCAGCAGTTACAGTGAATGGAACACTGAAGCTTTCTTT | CASSYSEWNTEAFF
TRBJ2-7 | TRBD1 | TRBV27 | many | TGTGCCAGCAGCCCCCTCTCCCTCCGGGACAGGGGCTACGAGCAGTACTTC | CASSPLSLRDRGYEQYF
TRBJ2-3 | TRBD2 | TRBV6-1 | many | TGTGCCAGCAGTGAGAGAGCGGGGGGGGGAGCAGATACGCAGTATTTT | CASSERAGGGADTQYF
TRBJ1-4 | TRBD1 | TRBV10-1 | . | TGCGCCAGCAGTGACGGGACAGGGGAAGAAAAACTGTTTTTT | CASSDGTGEEKLFF
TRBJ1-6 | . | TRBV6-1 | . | TGTGCCAGCAGTGAAAACACGGTTAGGTCACCCCTCCACTTT | CASSENTVRSPLHF
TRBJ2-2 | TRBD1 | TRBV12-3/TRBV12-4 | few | TGTGCCAGCAGTTTTCGGGACAGGGTTTCGGGGGAGCTGTTTTTT | CASSFRDRVSGELFF
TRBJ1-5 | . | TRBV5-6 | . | TGTGCCAGCAGTCTAAAGGGTCACGGGGTCGGCCAGCCCCAGCATTTT | CASSLKGHGVGQPQHF
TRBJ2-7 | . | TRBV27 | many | TGTGCCAGCAGTTCCTTGGGAGGAAGGATCTCCTACGAGCAGTACTTC | CASSSLGGRISYEQYF
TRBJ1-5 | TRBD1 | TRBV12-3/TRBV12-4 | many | TGTGCCAGCAGTCTCCAGGGGGCAAGCAATCAGCCCCAGCATTTT | CASSLQGASNQPQHF
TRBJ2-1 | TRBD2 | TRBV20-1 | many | TGCAGTGCTAGTCCAGCGGGGGGGCGCCACAATGAGCAGTTCTTC | CSASPAGGRHNEQFF
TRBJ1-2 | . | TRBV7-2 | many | TGTGCCAGCAGCTTTGAAAGCAGCCCAAGCTATGGCTACACCTTC | CASSFESSPSYGYTF
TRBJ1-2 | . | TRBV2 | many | TGTGCCAGCAACCCGACTAAGTCAGGGGTCGGCTACACCTTC | CASNPTKSGVGYTF
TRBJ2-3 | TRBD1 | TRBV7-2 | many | TGTGCCAGCAGCTTACAGGGGGCGGATACGCAGTATTTT | CASSLQGADTQYF
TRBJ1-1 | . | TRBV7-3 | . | TGTGCCAGCAGCTCCCAGGGTCCGGCAGGGAGGGCCACTGAAGCTTTCTTT | CASSSQGPAGRATEAFF
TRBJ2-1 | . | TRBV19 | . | TGTGCCAGTAGTATTCAAACAAACAATGAGCAGTTCTTC | CASSIQTNNEQFF
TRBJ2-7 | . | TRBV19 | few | TGTGCCAGTAGTATAGGGGCTGGACAGCCGTACTACGAGCAGTACTTC | CASSIGAGQPYYEQYF
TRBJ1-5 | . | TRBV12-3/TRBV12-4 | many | TGTGCCAGCAGTTTTTTCGGGGGTCAGCAACAGCCCCAGCATTTT | CASSFFGGQQQPQHF
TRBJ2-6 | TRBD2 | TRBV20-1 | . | TGCAGTGCTAGAGCCTTTGGGGGGGGTAGCTCTGGGGCCAACGTCCTGACTTTC | CSARAFGGGSSGANVLTF
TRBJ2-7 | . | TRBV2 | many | TGTGCCATCAACTTGGAAAAATACCCTAGGATCCAGGGCGTCTTAGCCTACGAGCAGTACTTC | CAINLEKYPRIQGVLAYEQYF
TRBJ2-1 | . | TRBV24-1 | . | TGTGCCACCAGTGAGATAGGAATTAGCTCCTACAATGAGCAGTTCTTC | CATSEIGISSYNEQFF
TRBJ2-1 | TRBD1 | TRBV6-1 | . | TGTGCCAGCAGTCAGGGGGCGCGCGAGCAGTTCTTC | CASSQGAREQFF
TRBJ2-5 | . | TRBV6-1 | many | TGTGCCAGCAGTTGGGGATTTGACCAAGAGACCCAGTACTTC | CASSWGFDQETQYF
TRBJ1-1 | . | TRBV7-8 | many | TGTGCCAGCAGCTTAAAGGGGCGGGAAAACACTGAAGCTTTCTTT | CASSLKGRENTEAFF
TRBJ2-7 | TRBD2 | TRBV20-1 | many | TGCAGTGCTAGAGGGGTACTAGCGGGTCCCTACGAGCAGTACTTC | CSARGVLAGPYEQYF
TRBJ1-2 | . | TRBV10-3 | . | TGTGCCATCAGTGGCCCTAACTATGGCTACACCTTC | CAISGPNYGYTF
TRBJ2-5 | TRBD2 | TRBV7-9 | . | TGTGCCGGAGGAGGGACTAGCGGGCCGCAAGAGACCCAGTACTTC | CAGGGTSGPQETQYF
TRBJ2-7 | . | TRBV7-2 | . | TGTGCCAGCAGCTCCTCAGGAAAATCCTACGAGCAGTACTTC | CASSSSGKSYEQYF
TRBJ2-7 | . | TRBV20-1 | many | TGCAGTGCTAGAGGGGCGGGGGCGGACTCCTACGAGCAGTACTTC | CSARGAGADSYEQYF
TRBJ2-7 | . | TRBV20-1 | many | TGCAGTGCTAGTTACGCGGGCGGGTCGGGCTACGAGCAGTACTTC | CSASYAGGSGYEQYF
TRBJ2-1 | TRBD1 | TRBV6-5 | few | TGTGCCAGCAGTTACCAAGCCAGGGACAGCTACAATGAGCAGTTCTTC | CASSYQARDSYNEQFF
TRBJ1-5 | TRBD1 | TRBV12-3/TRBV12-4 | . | TGTGCCAGCAGCGGGACAGGGTTGCGTCAGCCCCAGCATTTT | CASSGTGLRQPQHF
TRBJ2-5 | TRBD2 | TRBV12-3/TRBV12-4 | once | TGTGCCAGCAGCGTAGGTAGCGGGGGGACCGCCGAGACCCAGTACTTC | CASSVGSGGTAETQYF
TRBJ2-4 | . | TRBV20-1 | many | TGCAGTGCTAGCCGGGCAGGGGTGGACAAAAACATTCAGTACTTC | CSASRAGVDKNIQYF
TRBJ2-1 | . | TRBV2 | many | TGTGCCAGCAGGGACTTTCCCTACAATGAGCAGTTCTTC | CASRDFPYNEQFF
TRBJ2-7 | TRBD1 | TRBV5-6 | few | TGTGCCAGCATGAGTCCAGGGGGCGCGATCTTCGACGAGCAGTGCTTC | CASMSPGGAIFDEQCF
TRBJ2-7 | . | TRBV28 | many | TGTGCCAGCAGTCCCACACTAGTTTCCTACGAGCAGTACTTC | CASSPTLVSYEQYF
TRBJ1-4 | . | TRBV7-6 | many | TGTGCCAGCAGCCTCGCGTGGGGTGAAAAACTGTTTTTT | CASSLAWGEKLFF
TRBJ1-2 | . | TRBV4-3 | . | TGCGCCAGCAGCCAAGATAGCCCGGGACGGTATGGCTACACCTTC | CASSQDSPGRYGYTF
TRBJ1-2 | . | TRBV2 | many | TGTGCCAGCAGGCTCGAACCGCCGGGCTACACCTTC | CASRLEPPGYTF
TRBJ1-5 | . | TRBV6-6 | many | TGTGCCAGCAGTTACTCGAGCGGGGTACAGCCCCAGCATTTT | CASSYSSGVQPQHF
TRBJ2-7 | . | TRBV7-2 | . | TGTGCCAGCAGCCCAGACAAGTTATCCTACGAGCAGTACTTC | CASSPDKLSYEQYF
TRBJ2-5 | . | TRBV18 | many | TGTGCCAGCTCACCAATACTCCAGCCTCAAGAGACCCAGTACTTC | CASSPILQPQETQYF
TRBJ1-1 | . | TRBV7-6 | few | TGTGCCAGCAGCCCCGTTTTACAGGGATGGGGAGTCTTGAACACTGAAGCTTTCTTT | CASSPVLQGWGVLNTEAFF
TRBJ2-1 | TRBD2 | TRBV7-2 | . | TGTGCCGGCAGCTTGAGGAGCGGGGGGGCTTACAATGAGCAGTTCTTC | CAGSLRSGGAYNEQFF
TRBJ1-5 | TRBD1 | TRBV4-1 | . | TGCGCCAGCAGCCAAAATGGGACAGGGAACCAGCCCCAGCATTTT | CASSQNGTGNQPQHF
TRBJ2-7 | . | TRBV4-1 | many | TGCGCCAGCAGCCAAGAGACCGAGCAGTACTTC | CASSQETEQYF
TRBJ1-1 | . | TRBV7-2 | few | TGTGCCAGCAGTGGGCCGTTGGGGTTCAGGTTTGCTTTCTTT | CASSGPLGFRFAFF
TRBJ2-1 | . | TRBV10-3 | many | TGTGCCATCTTTGACTCCACTCAGGCATACAATGAGCAGTTCTTC | CAIFDSTQAYNEQFF
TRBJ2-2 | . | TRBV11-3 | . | TGTGCCAGCATCCTAAGGTCCAGGGTTTCGGTCGGGGAGCTGTTTTTT | CASILRSRVSVGELFF
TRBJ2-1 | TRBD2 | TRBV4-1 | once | TGCGCCAGCAGCCGGAAGCGGGAGGGTGAAAATGAGCAGTTCTTC | CASSRKREGENEQFF
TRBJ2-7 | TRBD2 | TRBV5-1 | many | TGCGCCAGCAGCTTGGGGCTAGCGGGAGGGTCCTACCTTTACGAGCAGTACTTC | CASSLGLAGGSYLYEQYF
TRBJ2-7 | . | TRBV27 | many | TGTGCCAGCAGTTACGCTAGCTCTCTCTACGAGCAGTACTTC | CASSYASSLYEQYF
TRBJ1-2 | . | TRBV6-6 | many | TGTGCCAGCAGTTACACCGTACCAGGGGATGGCTACACCTTC | CASSYTVPGDGYTF
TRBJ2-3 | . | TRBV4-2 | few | TGTGCCAGCAGCCAACCCTCCGGGACTAGCACAGATACGCAGTATTTT | CASSQPSGTSTDTQYF
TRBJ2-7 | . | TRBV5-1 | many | TGCGCCAGCAGCTCCGGGATCTACGAGCAGTACTTC | CASSSGIYEQYF
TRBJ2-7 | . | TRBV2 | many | TGTGCCAGCAGAGCCACCTACGAGCAGTACTTC | CASRATYEQYF
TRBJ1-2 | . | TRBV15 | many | TGTGCCACCAGCAGGCAAACCGAATATGATGGCTACACCTTC | CATSRQTEYDGYTF
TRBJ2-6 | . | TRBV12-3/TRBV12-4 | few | TGTGCCAGCAGGGAACAGGGTTCTGGGGCCAACGTCCTGACTTTC | CASREQGSGANVLTF